Shown below are 3 T cell receptor beta chains from a single sample sequenced in a study of Graves' ophthalmopathy and Graves' hyperthyroidism. Amplification of TCR beta CDR3 regions used RNA transcripts. The library came from an HTBI-primed first-round RT-PCR and a second-round multiplex PCR. Each CDR3 protein gets one entry after TCRdb re-called the multiplex PCR reads with MiXCR. The sample includes hundreds of thousands of distinct CDR3 sequences, around 45% of them seen just once. The sample comprised peripheral blood. These receptors were taken from an adult man with Graves' ophthalmopathy.

In regard to this clonotype: An end of the junction does not agree with germline; a read error may underlie this. The rearrangement uses TRBV6-1 and TRBJ1-6; D unresolved. Per germline, CDR1 MNHNS and CDR2 SASEGT. The CDR3 sequence is 13 residues long. The CDR3 bases are TGTGCCATCAGTGTAGGAGGGCTTTCTCCCCTCCACTTT. Protein sequence: CAISVGGLSPLHF.

This sequence joins TRBV7-6 and TRBJ1-3; the D is unclear. V lost 2 bases, J lost 6 bases, and 8 bases lay in between. The CDR3 is 13 amino acids. Germline V gene lookup returns CDR1 SGHVS and CDR2 FNYEAQ. In DNA form, the CDR3 reads TGTGCCAGCAGCTTACGTGGTACAAACACCATATATTTT. Residues: CASSLRGTNTIYF.

V is TRBV7-8 and J is TRBJ2-7, with D unresolved. Germline CDR1 is SGHVS and CDR2 is FQNEAQ. This CDR3 has 12 residues. V was trimmed by 4 bases and J by 7 bases, leaving 11 bases between them. The CDR3 region is CASSYRAGEQYF. CDR3 DNA sequence: TGTGCCAGCAGCTACCGCGCCGGAGAGCAGTACTTC.